The 7 T cell receptor beta chains below were found in one sample sequenced in a study of shared clonotypes between healthy human individuals. CD45RO-negative CD8 cells positively selected for CCR7 made up the naive population, which excluded terminally differentiated effector memory CD45RA+ cells. Generated by immunoSEQ multiplex PCR, the TCRdb table keeps only in-frame clones and is missing some. The sample yields approximately 2,000,000 clones, 90% to 95% seen once. Sequencing was carried out using naive CD8+ T cells from PBMCs. All receptors derive from a man aged 18 to 29 in good health. Some clones in this sample may be carry-over from other donors' samples.

The chain uses TRBV4-2 and TRBJ2-7; D remains unclear. Germline V gives CDR1 LGHNA, CDR2 YNFKEQ. The germline V and J ends were trimmed by 1 base and 3 bases, with 13 bases remaining between them. This CDR3 is 15 amino acids long. In nucleotides, the CDR3 is TGTGCCAGCAGCCAAGCTGCCTATCCAAGCTACGAGCAGTACTTC. Its translation is CASSQAAYPSYEQYF.

The rearrangement joins TRBV6-1 to TRBJ2-1; D gene uncertain. V dropped 6 bases and J dropped 6 bases, with 9 bases sitting between them. The germline CDR1 and CDR2 sequences are MNHNS and SASEGT. The CDR3 consists of 12 residues. The DNA of the CDR3 is TGTGCCAGCAGGGACCTATCCAATGAGCAGTTCTTC. Translating it yields CASRDLSNEQFF.

V is TRBV4-1 and J is TRBJ2-2, with D unresolved. Trimming took 5 bases from V and 3 from J, leaving 10 bases between them. Germline V lookup: CDR1 MGHRA, CDR2 YSYEKL. This CDR3 comprises 14 residues. CDR3 amino acids: CASSKRKDTGELFF. CDR3 bases: TGCGCCAGCAGCAAACGGAAGGACACCGGGGAGCTGTTTTTT.

The rearrangement uses TRBV5-1 and TRBJ1-2; D is ambiguous. The V gene's germline CDR1 is SGHRS and CDR2 YFSETQ. This CDR3 comprises 15 residues. Trimming removed 4 bases at V and 4 bases at J, with 17 bases between. CDR3 nucleotide sequence: TGCGCCAGCAGCCTAAATCGTGAGTGGGGCTATGGCTACACCTTC. Protein sequence: CASSLNREWGYGYTF.

Note on this clone: Additional DNA sequences in this sample encode the identical CDR3. This rearrangement joins TRBV7-8 to TRBJ2-5; the D gene is possibly TRBD1 (5 bases). From germline, CDR1 is SGHVS and CDR2 FQNEAQ. The V end lost 0 bases, the J end lost 5 bases, and 10 bases lay between the germline ends. This CDR3 contains 14 residues. The CDR3 nucleotides read TGTGCCAGCAGCTTAGCGCTGGGGCAGGAGACCCAGTACTTC. Its protein product is CASSLALGQETQYF. Full variable domain (remainder filled in from reference TRBV7-8 and TRBJ2-5): GAGVSQSPRYKVAKRGQDVALRCDPISGHVSLFWYQQALGQGPEFLTYFQNEAQLDKSGLPSDRFFAERPEGSVSTLKIQRTQQEDSAVYLCASSLALGQETQYFGPGTRLLVL.

The V call is TRBV9, the J call TRBJ2-2; TRBD1 agrees at 9 bases. Per the germline V gene, CDR1 is SGDLS and CDR2 is YYNGEE. The ends lost 3 bases at V and 2 bases at J; junction bases unmatched: 11. CDR3 length: 18 residues. CDR3 nucleotide sequence: TGTGCCAGCAGCGGCCCAAATCGGGACAGGGAAAACACCGGGGAGCTGTTTTTT. Amino acids: CASSGPNRDRENTGELFF.

This chain connects TRBV7-9 to TRBJ2-2; either TRBD1 or TRBD2 may fit D (5 bases each). The CDR3 is 17 residues long. Trimming removed 4 bases from V and 1 base from J, with 16 bases in between. The germline gives CDR1 SEHNR, CDR2 FQNEAQ (reference sequence). CDR3 loop: CASSSLKGTGNTGELFF. The CDR3 DNA reads as TGTGCCAGCAGCTCATTAAAAGGGACGGGGAACACCGGGGAGCTGTTTTTT. Based on the CDR3 plus reference TRBV7-9 and TRBJ2-2, the full variable domain is DTGVSQNPRHKITKRGQNVTFRCDPISEHNRLYWYRQTLGQGPEFLTYFQNEAQLEKSRLLSDRFSAERPKGSFSTLEIQRTEQGDSAMYLCASSSLKGTGNTGELFFGEGSRLTVL.